The present T cell receptor beta chain was sequenced within a study of blood T cell repertoires in COVID-19. Whole-study context: Both acute and convalescent COVID-19 samples were obtained from the United States, Italy and Spain. Sample material is recorded as cDNA or gDNA derived from T cells, B-cell-depleted T cells, or PBMCs.

Trimming cost V 1 base and J 5 bases, with 14 bases left between them. This CDR3 has 15 amino acids. Germline V gene sequence: CDR1 SGHDN, CDR2 FVKESK. How the authors handled the data: Researchers report that nucleated cell counts were estimated from reference gene primer amplification. The method was immunoSEQ multiplex PCR; TCRdb's version includes in-frame clones alone and lacks a portion of them. V and J calls and clone size are those listed in that table; D and trimming were worked out from the DNA. Of about 190,000 clones in the sample, roughly 88% are singletons; the top ten hold around 5.9%.

This chain joins TRBV14 and TRBJ1-2; D is unclear. Sequences were obtained from peripheral blood. The clonotype comes from a woman aged 40 to 50 who had recovered from COVID-19. In DNA form, the CDR3 reads TGTGCCAGCAGCCAAGGTCAGCGAAACCTTTATGGCTACACCTTC. The encoded protein is CASSQGQRNLYGYTF.